Reported below is one T cell receptor beta chain. These data come from a study of regulatory T cells in long-lasting Graves disease. Building of the TCR beta libraries involved iRepertoire HTBI primers and Arm-PCR of CDR3 regions. TCRdb re-derived calls from the multiplex PCR reads in MiXCR, one entry per CDR3 protein. The sample contains roughly 400,000 distinct CDR3 sequences, roughly 20% of which appear only once. Described time point: persistent/refractory GD, antithyroid drugs over 5 years with positive TRAb. RNA isolated from PBMCs was used to make the TCR library. V was clipped by 4 bases and J by 10 bases; unmatched bases: 6. CDR3 length: 13 amino acids. Germline V lookup: CDR1 SGDLS, CDR2 YYNGEE.

The genes are TRBV9 and TRBJ2-1; the match to TRBD2 covers 9 bases. This sequence originates from a female donor with Graves disease. Sequenced material: peripheral blood mononuclear cells (PBMCs), taken when the disease was refractory, from a patient treated with antithyroid drugs. Written as DNA, the CDR3 is TGTGCCAGCAGCCTGAGACTAGCGGACGAGCAGTTCTTC. Residues: CASSLRLADEQFF.